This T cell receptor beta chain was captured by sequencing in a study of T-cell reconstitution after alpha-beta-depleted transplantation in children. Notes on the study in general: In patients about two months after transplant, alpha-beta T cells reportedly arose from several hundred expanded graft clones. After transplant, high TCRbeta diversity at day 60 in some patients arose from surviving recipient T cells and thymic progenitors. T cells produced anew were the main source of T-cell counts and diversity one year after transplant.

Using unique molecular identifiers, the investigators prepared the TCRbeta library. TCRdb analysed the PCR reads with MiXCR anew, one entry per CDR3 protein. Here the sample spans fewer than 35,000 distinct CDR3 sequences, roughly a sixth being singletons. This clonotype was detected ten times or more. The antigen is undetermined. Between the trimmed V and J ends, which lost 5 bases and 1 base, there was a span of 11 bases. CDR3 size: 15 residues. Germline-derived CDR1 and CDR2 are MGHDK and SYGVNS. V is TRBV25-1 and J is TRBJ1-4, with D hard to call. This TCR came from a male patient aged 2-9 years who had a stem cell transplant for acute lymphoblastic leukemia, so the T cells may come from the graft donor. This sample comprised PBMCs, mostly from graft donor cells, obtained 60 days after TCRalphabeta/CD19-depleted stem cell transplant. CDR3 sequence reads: CASSSARGTNEKLFF. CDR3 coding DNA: TGTGCCAGCAGTTCAGCCCGAGGAACTAATGAAAAACTGTTTTTT.